Below, 30 T cell receptor beta chains from the same sample are listed, as sequenced in a study of CD8+ T cells in alopecia areata. As to treatment: oral pan-JAK inhibitor, 5-10 mg twice daily. Once RNA had been extracted, it was reverse transcribed into cDNA to act as the sequencing template. Profiling relied on immunoSEQ multiplex PCR, and the TCRdb table lists in-frame clones only, not all of them. The repertoire holds 160,000 or so clones, 50% to 70% seen once, with 0.91% in the top ten. The specimen comprised CD4+ T cells sorted from blood, sampled at week 4, from a patient treated with tofacitinib. Every receptor here comes from a human donor with alopecia areata.

V and J are TRBV30 and TRBJ2-3; no clear D. CDR3 length: 12 residues. Trimming pared 0 bases from V and 6 bases from J, leaving 7 bases between. The germline V gene encodes CDR1 GTSNPN and CDR2 SVGIG (reference sequence). The CDR3 sequence is CAWSVIVDTQYF. The CDR3 nucleotides read TGTGCCTGGAGTGTAATCGTGGATACGCAGTATTTT.

The chain joins TRBV25-1 to TRBJ2-7; D is perhaps TRBD2 (6 bases). This CDR3 contains 13 residues. From germline, CDR1 is MGHDK and CDR2 SYGVNS. Trimming took off 5 bases at V and 6 bases at J, with 14 bases between the two ends. The CDR3 nucleotides read TGTGCCAGCAGTAAAACGGGAGTTGGCGAGCAGTACTTC. Translation: CASSKTGVGEQYF.

Here the CDR3 reads CASSLDVSGANVLTF. CDR3 coding DNA: TGCGCCAGCAGCTTGGATGTCTCTGGGGCCAACGTCCTGACTTTC. The rearrangement joins TRBV5-1 to TRBJ2-6, with D unclear. Germline V gene lookup returns CDR1 SGHRS and CDR2 YFSETQ. Trimming pared 0 bases from V and 0 bases from J, leaving 4 bases between. The CDR3 runs to 15 residues.

The rearrangement links TRBV5-1 to TRBJ2-1, with a possible D match to TRBD1 (5 bases). The germline V gene encodes CDR1 SGHRS and CDR2 YFSETQ. This CDR3 is 16 amino acids long. The ends were cut back, 0 bases at V and 7 bases at J, with 17 bases in the middle. Here the CDR3 DNA reads TGCGCCAGCAGCTTGGTGTCAGGGCCCAGCAGTAATGAGCAGTTCTTC. As protein: CASSLVSGPSSNEQFF.

Worth noting for this clone: The sample carries other DNA sequences with the same CDR3. This rearrangement joins TRBV29-1 to TRBJ1-2, with a weak D call TRBD1 (5 bases). V lost 1 base, J lost 2 bases, and 5 bases lay in between. Germline assignment: CDR1 SQVTM and CDR2 ANQGSEA. The CDR3 totals 12 residues. The CDR3 protein is CSVEGQNYGYTF. The CDR3 DNA follows: TGCAGCGTTGAAGGACAGAACTATGGCTACACCTTC.

The V call is TRBV5-4, the J call TRBJ2-1; 10 nucleotides match TRBD2. This CDR3 region has 14 residues. Germline V lookup: CDR1 SGHNT, CDR2 YYREEE (reference sequence). V lost 0 bases and J lost 6; bases outside the gene matches: 0. The CDR3 region is CASSLGLAGNEQFF. The CDR3 bases are TGTGCCAGCAGCTTGGGACTAGCGGGCAATGAGCAGTTCTTC.

The chain uses TRBV29-1 and TRBJ2-3; 9 bases are shared with TRBD1. Per the germline V gene, CDR1 is SQVTM and CDR2 is ANQGSEA. This CDR3 is built from 12 residues. Here the CDR3 reads CGGQGNTDTQYF. The CDR3 bases are TGCGGAGGACAGGGGAACACAGATACGCAGTATTTT.

V gene TRBV29-1 combines with J gene TRBJ1-2; perhaps TRBD1 as D (6 bases). The CDR3 sequence is 11 residues long. The V gene lost 8 bases and the J gene lost 4 bases, with 11 bases spanning the gap. CDR1 and CDR2 (germline): SQVTM, ANQGSEA. The CDR3 coding sequence is TGCAGCTCTGGGGGCGGCTATGGCTACACCTTC. Encoded protein: CSSGGGYGYTF.

V usage is TRBV27 and J usage is TRBJ2-3; 8 positions match TRBD1. Germline V gene sequence: CDR1 MNHEY, CDR2 SMNVEV (reference sequence). The CDR3 extends over 15 amino acids. V shed 3 bases, J shed 4 bases, and the junction held 6 bases outside the gene matches. The CDR3 here is CASSFRGLSSDTQYF. CDR3 sequence (DNA): TGTGCCAGCAGTTTCAGGGGGCTGAGTTCAGATACGCAGTATTTT.

This clone has only a few counts. The chain is built from TRBV5-5 and TRBJ2-2; TRBD2 might be the D (5 bases). V lost 1 base to trimming and J lost 0 bases, with 13 bases between them. Looked up from germline, CDR1 is SGHKS and CDR2 is YYEKEE (reference sequence). This CDR3 comprises 17 residues. Here the CDR3 reads CASSLLQAGANTGELFF. Written as DNA, the CDR3 is TGTGCCAGCAGCTTGCTTCAGGCCGGGGCGAACACCGGGGAGCTGTTTTTT.

The V gene is TRBV12-5, the J gene TRBJ1-2, with D uncertain. Germline CDR1 and CDR2: LGHNT and FRNRAP. The CDR3 covers 13 residues. V gave up 1 base and J gave up 0 bases, with 3 bases separating them. The DNA of the CDR3 is TGTGCTAGTGGTTTGGGGACTAACTATGGCTACACCTTC. This codes for CASGLGTNYGYTF.

The genes are TRBV25-1 and TRBJ1-6; 8 bases match TRBD1. The germline V gene encodes CDR1 MGHDK and CDR2 SYGVNS. CDR3 length: 14 amino acids. Unmatched junction bases numbered 12, after V lost 10 bases and J lost 10 bases. CDR3 sequence reads: CATQVPGQESPLHF. CDR3 DNA: TGTGCCACACAAGTTCCGGGACAGGAATCACCCCTCCACTTT.

This clone occurred a few times. The V gene is TRBV5-1, the J gene TRBJ1-2; D not resolved. CDR1 is SGHRS and CDR2 is YFSETQ in the germline V gene. The V end lost 0 bases, the J end lost 6 bases, and 9 bases lay between the germline ends. The CDR3 runs to 13 residues. The CDR3 is CASSLAKRDGYTF. DNA of the CDR3: TGCGCCAGCAGCTTGGCCAAGAGGGATGGCTACACCTTC.

J is TRBJ2-7 and V is TRBV30; no reliable D call. Germline loops: CDR1 GTSNPN, CDR2 SVGIG (reference sequence). V was pared by 3 bases and J by 2 bases, with 8 bases between. The CDR3 spans 12 residues. The CDR3 DNA reads as TGTGCCTGGAGCCTCGTAGCCTACGAGCAGTACTTC. Translation gives CAWSLVAYEQYF.

V gene TRBV11-2 combines with J gene TRBJ1-6; D remains unclear. The CDR3 contains 14 residues. Trimming left V 3 bases short and J 6 bases short, with 9 bases between. The germline V gene encodes CDR1 SGHAT and CDR2 FQNNGV. CDR3 sequence (DNA): TGTGCCAGCAGCTTTCTACGTGGTAATTCACCCCTCCACTTT. Translating gives CASSFLRGNSPLHF.

V gene TRBV29-1 combines with J gene TRBJ1-6; possible D gene TRBD1, 6 bases. The CDR3 spans 13 residues. Trimming removed 6 bases from V and 8 bases from J, with 14 bases in between. Looked up from germline, CDR1 is SQVTM and CDR2 is ANQGSEA. The CDR3 sequence: CSVARGADSPLHF. For the CDR3, the DNA is TGCAGCGTCGCCAGGGGCGCGGATTCACCCCTCCACTTT. The whole variable domain, remainder taken from reference TRBV29-1 and TRBJ1-6, is SAVISQKPSRDICQRGTSLTIQCQVDSQVTMMFWYRQQPGQSLTLIATANQGSEATYESGFVIDKFPISRPNLTFSTLTVSNMSPEDSSIYLCSVARGADSPLHFGNGTRLTVT.

The rearrangement uses TRBV5-4 and TRBJ2-5; 8 bases map to TRBD2. Germline V gene sequence: CDR1 SGHNT, CDR2 YYREEE (reference sequence). The CDR3 contains 14 residues. V was pared by 7 bases and J by 0 bases, with 5 bases of the junction left unmatched. The CDR3 loop reads CASSGGLYQETQYF. The CDR3 DNA reads as TGTGCCAGCTCGGGGGGGCTGTACCAAGAGACCCAGTACTTC.

The V call is TRBV6-1, the J call TRBJ1-2, with D perhaps matching TRBD1 (5 bases). Between the trimmed V and J ends, which lost 10 bases and 3 bases, there was a span of 9 bases. Germline CDR1 MNHNS, CDR2 SASEGT. The CDR3 extends over 11 amino acids. The CDR3 loop reads CAIRDYYGYTF. In DNA, the CDR3 is TGTGCCATCCGGGACTACTATGGCTACACCTTC.

This chain uses TRBV18 with TRBJ2-7; 8 nucleotides align to TRBD1. CDR3 size: 14 residues. V shed 4 bases, J shed 3 bases, and the junction held 5 bases outside the gene matches. Per the germline V gene, CDR1 is KGHSH and CDR2 is LQKENI. The CDR3 DNA follows: TGTGCCAGCTCACGGGACAGGACCCACTACGAGCAGTACTTC. As protein: CASSRDRTHYEQYF.

The sample holds a few counts of this clone. V usage is TRBV6-5 and J usage is TRBJ2-3; possible D gene TRBD1, 6 bases. Trimming stripped 5 bases from V and 3 bases from J, with 9 bases between. CDR3 length: 13 amino acids. CDR1 and CDR2 (germline): MNHEY, SVGAGI. The CDR3 DNA sequence: TGTGCCAGCAGTCTGGACAGAACAGATACGCAGTATTTT. Translation gives CASSLDRTDTQYF.

V usage is TRBV29-1 and J usage is TRBJ1-4, with TRBD1 as a possible D gene (6 bases). The V end was cut by 1 base, the J end by 12 bases, with 12 bases between. The CDR3 runs to 12 residues. Germline V lookup: CDR1 SQVTM, CDR2 ANQGSEA. In DNA, the CDR3 is TGCAGCGTTGAAGTGCAGGGGTTGGAACTGTTTTTT. Protein product: CSVEVQGLELFF.

V and J are TRBV5-1 and TRBJ2-7, with a possible D match to TRBD1 (6 bases). Trimming pared 0 bases from V and 6 bases from J, leaving 10 bases between. CDR3 size: 13 residues. Germline V lookup: CDR1 SGHRS, CDR2 YFSETQ. The CDR3 sequence: CASSLGQVAEQYF. CDR3 nucleotide sequence: TGCGCCAGCAGCTTGGGACAGGTTGCCGAGCAGTACTTC.

Remarks on this clone: The junction departs from the called germline gene at one end, perhaps through a read error. V and J are TRBV5-6 and TRBJ1-2; D possibly corresponds to TRBD1 (6 bases). The germline V gene has CDR1 SGHDT and CDR2 YYEEEE. The CDR3 sequence is 14 residues long. The CDR3 reads CASSLASFRGPTSF. Written as DNA, the CDR3 is TGTGCCAGCAGCTTGGCCAGTTTTCGGGGGCCTACTTCCTTC.

The chain employs TRBV7-2 and TRBJ2-1; 9 bases are shared with TRBD1. The ends lost 4 bases at V and 3 bases at J; junction bases unmatched: 7. The CDR3 extends over 16 amino acids. Germline CDR1 and CDR2: SGHTA and FQGNSA. CDR3 in DNA: TGTGCCAGCAGCTCCCAGGACAGGGGTGGCTACAATGAGCAGTTCTTC. Translating it yields CASSSQDRGGYNEQFF.

This chain joins TRBV9 and TRBJ2-3, with a weak D call TRBD2 (6 bases). The CDR3 loop spans 15 amino acids. Germline CDR1 is SGDLS and CDR2 is YYNGEE. Trimming left V 0 bases short and J 4 bases short, with 12 bases between. The DNA for the CDR3 is TGTGCCAGCAGCGTAGGAGGGACGGGGGCAGATACGCAGTATTTT. Translation: CASSVGGTGADTQYF.

This rearrangement joins TRBV2 to TRBJ2-7; unclear D gene. The CDR3 consists of 13 residues. Deletions cut 3 bases from V and 5 bases from J, with 11 bases between. The germline CDR1 and CDR2 sequences are SNHLY and FYNNEI. CDR3 region: CASSDMLKDEQYF. In DNA, the CDR3 is TGTGCCAGCAGTGATATGCTAAAGGACGAGCAGTACTTC.

CDR3 DNA: TGTGCCAGCAGCCGGGACAGGGAGGTTGGCTACACCTTC. Translation gives CASSRDREVGYTF. The rearrangement joins TRBV5-6 to TRBJ1-2; 9 nucleotides line up with TRBD1. The CDR3 spans 13 residues. Germline V gives CDR1 SGHDT, CDR2 YYEEEE. After removal of 4 bases from V and 7 bases from J, the junction contained 5 bases not matched to a gene.

This chain connects TRBV7-8 to TRBJ2-5; 12 bases are a match to TRBD2. V lost 5 bases to trimming and J lost 5 bases; unmatched junction nucleotides: 12. The germline V gene encodes CDR1 SGHVS and CDR2 FQNEAQ. The CDR3 is 17 amino acids. In DNA form, the CDR3 reads TGTGCCAGCAGCATCGACGGACCTAGCGGGGGGGCGGAGACCCAGTACTTC. Translating gives CASSIDGPSGGAETQYF. Together with reference TRBV7-8 and TRBJ2-5, the CDR3 gives the full variable domain: GAGVSQSPRYKVAKRGQDVALRCDPISGHVSLFWYQQALGQGPEFLTYFQNEAQLDKSGLPSDRFFAERPEGSVSTLKIQRTQQEDSAVYLCASSIDGPSGGAETQYFGPGTRLLVL.

V and J are TRBV9 and TRBJ1-6; 7 positions agree with TRBD1. This CDR3 contains 16 residues. In germline, CDR1 is SGDLS, CDR2 YYNGEE. V lost 4 bases to trimming and J lost 3 bases; unmatched junction nucleotides: 7. CDR3 region: CASSPTGQNYNSPLHF. Here the CDR3 DNA reads TGTGCCAGCAGCCCGACGGGACAGAACTATAATTCACCCCTCCACTTT.

This clone was seen a handful of times. This chain links TRBV29-1 with TRBJ2-5; D may correspond to TRBD1 or TRBD2 (5 bases each). V was shortened by 4 bases and J by 2 bases, with 8 bases between the two germline ends. CDR1 and CDR2 (germline): SQVTM, ANQGSEA. This CDR3 is 12 amino acids long. The CDR3 nucleotides are TGCAGCGTTGGAGGGGCGCAAGAGACCCAGTACTTC. It translates to CSVGGAQETQYF.